A single sample is the source of the 17 T cell receptor beta chains below, sequenced in a study of sequential checkpoint blockade in melanoma. Treatment reported: randomized to nivolumab then ipilimumab (arm A) or the reverse (arm B). Profiled with immunoSEQ multiplex PCR; TCRdb holds only in-frame clones, not every one. The sample includes approximately 37,000 clones, 84% of them seen just once. The material was CD8+ T cells sorted from blood (inferred from file names), obtained from a patient given nivolumab and ipilimumab in sequence. These receptors all stem from a human donor with melanoma.

There are a few counts of this clone. The CDR3 loop is CASSSTGTGSNEKLFF. Here the CDR3 DNA reads TGTGCCAGCAGCTCCACCGGGACAGGGTCTAATGAAAAACTGTTTTTT. J is TRBJ1-4 and V is TRBV5-6, with 9 bases aligning to TRBD1. Germline V gene data show CDR1 as SGHDT and CDR2 as YYEEEE. The CDR3 runs to 16 residues. V lost 3 bases to trimming and J lost 3 bases; unmatched junction nucleotides: 6.

The V and J genes are TRBV6-5 and TRBJ2-7; D unresolved. This CDR3 spans 13 amino acids. With 0 bases removed from V and 4 bases from J, the gap between germline ends came to 7 bases. Germline loops: CDR1 MNHEY, CDR2 SVGAGI. CDR3 nucleotide sequence: TGTGCCAGCAGTTACTCGATGAGATACGAGCAGTACTTC. This codes for CASSYSMRYEQYF.

The CDR3, as DNA: TGTGCCAGCAGTTTAACTGCACAGGGGGTGTCGAACACTGAAGCTTTCTTT. This sequence encodes CASSLTAQGVSNTEAFF. The rearrangement uses TRBV28 and TRBJ1-1, with TRBD1 matching over 8 bases. V gave up 2 bases and J gave up 1 base; unmatched junction bases: 9. Germline V gene data show CDR1 as MDHEN and CDR2 as SYDVKM. This CDR3 is built from 17 residues.

V and J are TRBV6-1 and TRBJ2-5; 7 bases fit TRBD2. Looked up from germline, CDR1 is MNHNS and CDR2 is SASEGT. Losses at the gene ends were 3 bases for V and 2 bases for J; bases not matched to a gene: 6. The CDR3 extends over 15 amino acids. CDR3 nucleotides: TGTGCCAGCAGTGAGCCCCGGGAGGATCAAGAGACCCAGTACTTC. It encodes CASSEPREDQETQYF.

This chain links TRBV4-1 with TRBJ1-2; D not resolved. V was clipped by 1 base and J by 6 bases, with 9 bases between them. This CDR3 has 13 amino acids. CDR1 and CDR2 from the germline V gene are MGHRA and YSYEKL. CDR3 residues: CASSQAVGDGYTF. The CDR3 DNA reads as TGCGCCAGCAGCCAAGCTGTCGGGGATGGCTACACCTTC.

V is TRBV27 and J is TRBJ2-7; TRBD1 agrees at 10 bases. The trim removed 2 bases at V and 6 bases at J, leaving 10 bases unmatched. This CDR3 comprises 16 residues. CDR1 and CDR2 from the germline V gene are MNHEY and SMNVEV (reference sequence). CDR3 residues: CASSLNAGTGAGEQYF. The CDR3 region has the DNA TGTGCCAGCAGTTTAAACGCCGGGACAGGGGCAGGCGAGCAGTACTTC.

The rearrangement uses TRBV7-9 and TRBJ2-2; no reliable D call. The CDR3 sequence is 13 residues long. The germline gives CDR1 SEHNR, CDR2 FQNEAQ (reference sequence). Trimming pared 5 bases from V and 1 base from J, leaving 5 bases between. The CDR3 sequence: CASSPVNTGELFF. DNA of the CDR3: TGTGCCAGCAGCCCGGTGAACACCGGGGAGCTGTTTTTT. The complete variable domain, with remaining parts taken from reference TRBV7-9 and TRBJ2-2, reads DTGVSQNPRHKITKRGQNVTFRCDPISEHNRLYWYRQTLGQGPEFLTYFQNEAQLEKSRLLSDRFSAERPKGSFSTLEIQRTEQGDSAMYLCASSPVNTGELFFGEGSRLTVL.

V gene TRBV6-1 combines with J gene TRBJ2-3; D might be TRBD1 (8 bases). V dropped 8 bases and J dropped 4 bases, with 13 bases sitting between them. The CDR3 is made up of 13 amino acids. Germline assignment: CDR1 MNHNS and CDR2 SASEGT. The CDR3 reads CASYRGGADTQYF. CDR3 nucleotide sequence: TGTGCCAGCTACAGGGGGGGGGCAGATACGCAGTATTTT.

CDR3 in amino acids: CASQGAVYSGANVLTF. DNA for the CDR3: TGTGCCAGTCAGGGGGCAGTGTACTCTGGGGCCAACGTCCTGACTTTC. The rearrangement links TRBV6-4 to TRBJ2-6, with TRBD1 matching 8 bases. The CDR3 has 16 amino acids. Germline V lookup: CDR1 MRHNA, CDR2 SNTAGT. Trimming took 9 bases from V and 0 from J; bases not matched to a gene: 7.

Only one count was recorded for this clone. The chain links TRBV4-1 to TRBJ2-7; tentatively, D is TRBD1 (5 bases). CDR1 is MGHRA and CDR2 is YSYEKL in the germline V gene. Trimming took off 1 base at V and 4 bases at J, with 14 bases between the two ends. This CDR3 comprises 15 residues. The CDR3 nucleotides are TGCGCCAGCAGCCAAGTTTACCTAGGGGTTTACGAGCAGTACTTC. Translated, it gives CASSQVYLGVYEQYF.

The genes are TRBV27 and TRBJ1-1; TRBD1 might be the D (6 bases). V lost 5 bases and J 11 bases, leaving 15 bases between the germline ends. The CDR3 covers 12 residues. Germline V CDR1 and CDR2: MNHEY, SMNVEV (reference sequence). CDR3 protein: CASSPLGQGAFF. The CDR3 DNA reads TGTGCCAGCAGTCCACTCGGCCAGGGGGCTTTCTTT.

The chain is built from TRBV19 and TRBJ2-2; D is undetermined. Trimming removed 0 bases at V and 7 bases at J, with 9 bases between. CDR1 and CDR2 (germline): LNHDA, SQIVND (reference sequence). This CDR3 comprises 14 residues. CDR3 residues: CASSIDPRSGELFF. CDR3 nucleotides: TGTGCCAGTAGTATAGATCCACGTAGCGGGGAGCTGTTTTTT. The full variable domain, completed using reference TRBV19 and TRBJ2-2, is DGGITQSPKYLFRKEGQNVTLSCEQNLNHDAMYWYRQDPGQGLRLIYYSQIVNDFQKGDIAEGYSVSREKKESFPLTVTSAQKNPTAFYLCASSIDPRSGELFFGEGSRLTVL.

This clone was seen just once. J is TRBJ1-1 and V is TRBV18; tentative D call: TRBD1 (5 bases). The germline V gene encodes CDR1 KGHSH and CDR2 LQKENI. This CDR3 contains 14 residues. Between the trimmed V and J ends, which lost 3 bases and 4 bases, there was a span of 12 bases. The CDR3 DNA sequence: TGTGCCAGCTCACCCCCCTTCAGGGCCACTGAAGCTTTCTTT. Translated, it gives CASSPPFRATEAFF.

CDR3 region: CASRPGGAYHEQYF. CDR3 bases: TGTGCCAGCAGACCAGGGGGCGCTTACCACGAGCAGTACTTC. The chain links TRBV27 to TRBJ2-7; 8 bases line up with TRBD1. This CDR3 is built from 14 residues. Germline CDR1 MNHEY, CDR2 SMNVEV (reference sequence). V trimming: 6 bases; J trimming: 5 bases; junction bases outside the gene matches: 9.

This clone was detected only once. The chain couples TRBV7-6 to TRBJ2-2, with D perhaps TRBD2 (5 bases). Germline V gene lookup returns CDR1 SGHVS and CDR2 FNYEAQ. This CDR3 is built from 15 residues. The V end lost 4 bases, the J end lost 6 bases, and 15 bases lay between the germline ends. The CDR3 DNA is TGTGCCAGCAGCTCGCGCGGAGGTGTATCCGGGGAGCTGTTTTTT. Translated: CASSSRGGVSGELFF.

Worth noting for this clone: Different DNA sequences within this sample yield the same CDR3. The gene calls are TRBV2 and TRBJ2-5; no firm D call. The ends were cut back, 2 bases at V and 5 bases at J, with 3 bases in the middle. There are 11 residues in the CDR3. Germline-derived CDR1 and CDR2 are SNHLY and FYNNEI. In DNA, the CDR3 is TGTGCCAGCAGTGAACTGGAGACCCAGTACTTC. This gives the protein CASSELETQYF.

The V gene is TRBV6-6, the J gene TRBJ2-5; possibly TRBD1 for D (5 bases). Matching the DNA end better, TRBJ2-7 makes the J call doubtful. From germline, CDR1 is MNHNY and CDR2 SVGAGI (reference sequence). The CDR3 has 13 amino acids. In DNA, the CDR3 is TGTGCCAGCAGTTACCAGGGTATCTCCGAGCAGTACTTC. This translates into CASSYQGISEQYF.